This T cell receptor (beta chain) is from a study of blood T cells in healthy people across ages. Whole-study results and caveats: Diversity of TCR beta per million T cells declined in a roughly linear way with age.

PCR was performed a second time for about 7 to 12 cycles using a sample-barcoded 5' primer and a J-beta primer mix. A template-switch adaptor that had 12 random nucleotides put a tag on each cDNA molecule. One entry per CDR3 protein, called by TCRdb with MiXCR from the 5' RACE reads. The sample consists of 1.5 million to 2 million distinct CDR3 sequences, roughly 52% of them appearing once. As to this clonotype: Its matching antigen is unknown.

Trimming at V came to 4 bases and at J to 1 base, leaving 6 bases not matched to a gene. Germline V lookup: CDR1 SGDLS, CDR2 YYNGEE. The CDR3 consists of 16 residues. This chain links TRBV9 with TRBJ1-5; 9 bases line up with TRBD1. The specimen was blood. This receptor was obtained from a woman aged 40 to 50 in good health. The CDR3 spells CASSSRTGVSNQPQHF. The DNA of the CDR3 is TGTGCCAGCAGCTCCCGGACAGGGGTAAGCAATCAGCCCCAGCATTTT.